This section outlines one T cell receptor (beta chain) sequence together with its context. Its antigen is not yet known. It has no much larger one-base neighbor in the sample; base qualities were not kept. Germline trimming: 1 base from V, 9 bases from J; junction bases outside gene matches: 7. The germline V gene encodes CDR1 SEHNR and CDR2 FQNEAQ (reference sequence). From the cysteine up to the phenylalanine, the CDR3 has a length of 15 residues. Left in the record is the CDR3 DNA by itself, 45 bases read in frame from the first base. This specimen belongs to a study of blood T cell repertoires in COVID-19 (dated by TCRdb to between 2020 and 2021). Describing the broader study: Samples covering the acute and convalescent phases of COVID-19 were provided by collaborators in the United States, Italy and Spain. The material from the prospective study consisted of cDNA or gDNA derived from T cells, B-cell-depleted T cells, or PBMCs. Deeply sampled blood TCRbeta repertoires from subjects exposed to, actively infected with, or recovered from COVID-19 were included in the dataset. The repertoires were made available in a free public database intended to serve as a resource for research on the immune response to SARS-CoV-2. Samples came from the ongoing ImmuneRACE study (first 160 participants) plus 1,254 subjects from 6 global collaborators. Sample metadata almost always included a de-identified subject ID, COVID-19 status, age in years and sex. Where available, HLA class I and class II types were taken from metadata supplied by the sample provider and were not determined by assay-based typing.

TCRbeta CDR3 regions were amplified from genomic DNA using the immunoSEQ Assay, a bias-controlled multiplex PCR. Turning to the authors' computational methods: The number of nucleated cells in each sample was estimated by amplification of reference gene primers within the assay. Sequence reads were collapsed and filtered to measure the absolute abundance of every unique TCRbeta CDR3 rearrangement. For each sample, productive Simpson clonality was calculated as the square root of Simpson's diversity index across productive rearrangements. The table was pulled from immuneACCESS by TCRdb, which kept in-frame rearrangements only. Such tables lose some clones; where checked, under half of the loss comes from unresolved V genes, and the rest has no known cause. V, J and clone size are taken as reported in that table, and D and trimming were inferred from the DNA itself. This sample holds over 250,000 clones; 80% to 90% were observed only once. Of the sample, 8% to 13% falls within the top ten clones.

Each collaborating institution followed its own protocols to collect whole blood in K2EDTA tubes. For TCRbeta analysis, collaborator samples were shipped as frozen whole blood, as isolated PBMCs, or as DNA extracted from either sample type. Study-wide findings and limitations: Clinical and demographic metadata were provided uncurated, with the amount varying by source and participant.

Sequencing used peripheral blood. The V and J genes are TRBV7-9 and TRBJ2-1; a stretch of 9 junction bases matches TRBD1. This clonotype was sampled from a woman in her 70s with acute or convalescent COVID-19. The CDR3 region: CASSLGTGVEGEQFF. The DNA is TGTGCCAGCAGCTTAGGGACAGGGGTAGAGGGTGAGCAGTTCTTC. This CDR3, with the reference TRBV7-9 and TRBJ2-1 proteins standing in past its ends, gives the full variable domain DTGVSQNPRHKITKRGQNVTFRCDPISEHNRLYWYRQTLGQGPEFLTYFQNEAQLEKSRLLSDRFSAERPKGSFSTLEIQRTEQGDSAMYLCASSLGTGVEGEQFFGPGTRLTVL.